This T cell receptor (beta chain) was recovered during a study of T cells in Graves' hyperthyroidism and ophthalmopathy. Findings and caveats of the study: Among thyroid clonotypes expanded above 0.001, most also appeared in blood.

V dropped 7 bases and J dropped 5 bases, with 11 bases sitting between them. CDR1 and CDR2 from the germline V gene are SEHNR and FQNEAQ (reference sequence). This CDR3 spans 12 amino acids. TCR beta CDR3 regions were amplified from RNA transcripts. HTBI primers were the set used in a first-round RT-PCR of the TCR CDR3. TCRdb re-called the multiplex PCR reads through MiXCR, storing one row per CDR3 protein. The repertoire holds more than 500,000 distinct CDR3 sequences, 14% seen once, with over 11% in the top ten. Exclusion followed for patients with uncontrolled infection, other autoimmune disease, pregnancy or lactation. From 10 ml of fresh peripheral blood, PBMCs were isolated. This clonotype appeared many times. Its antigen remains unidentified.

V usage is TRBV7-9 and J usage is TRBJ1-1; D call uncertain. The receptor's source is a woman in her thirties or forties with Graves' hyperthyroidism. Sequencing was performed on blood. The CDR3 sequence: CASIKMGTEAFF. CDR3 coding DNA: TGTGCCAGCATCAAGATGGGAACTGAAGCTTTCTTT. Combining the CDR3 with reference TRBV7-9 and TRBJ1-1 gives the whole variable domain DTGVSQNPRHKITKRGQNVTFRCDPISEHNRLYWYRQTLGQGPEFLTYFQNEAQLEKSRLLSDRFSAERPKGSFSTLEIQRTEQGDSAMYLCASIKMGTEAFFGQGTRLTVV.